This T cell receptor (beta chain) came from a study of beta chain features in type 1 diabetes. Every isolated RNA sample was fully reverse transcribed, so sequencing captured expressed TCRB transcripts. The data were produced by immunoSEQ multiplex PCR, yet TCRdb's version contains in-frame clones alone and is incomplete. The sample contains about 410,000 clones, about 15% of which appear only once. Trimming took 4 bases from V and 4 from J, leaving 13 bases between them. The CDR3 has 14 amino acids. Germline CDR1 and CDR2: MDHEN and SYDVKM. Sorting with CD45RO/CCR7/CD25/CD127/CD95/CD27 yielded naive, central memory, regulatory and stem-like memory CD4+ cells.

This TCR was sampled from a man aged 25-40 years in good health. Source material: naive CD4+ T cells from blood. The rearrangement uses TRBV28 and TRBJ1-2; TRBD1 might be the D (6 bases). Here the CDR3 reads CASSSPTDSYGYTF. CDR3 nucleotide sequence: TGTGCCAGCAGTTCCCCCACGGACAGCTATGGCTACACCTTC.